This T cell receptor beta chain derives from a study of identical twins. Overall study findings and caveats: The models systematically underestimated how much out-of-frame TCR alpha was shared in monozygotic twins. Within beta out-of-frame sequences, the excess sharing observed between twins was weaker.

The cDNA had a unique molecular identifier and a template-switch universal primer site. A single record per CDR3 protein comes from TCRdb applying MiXCR to the 5' RACE reads. The data hold 350,000 to 450,000 distinct CDR3 sequences, with roughly 20% observed a single time. Trimming cost V 6 bases and J 1 base; bases outside gene matches: 5. This CDR3 spans 16 amino acids. Looked up from germline, CDR1 is SGHTA and CDR2 is FQGTGA. This clonotype was observed a handful of times. Its antigen is still unknown. The V call is TRBV7-3, the J call TRBJ2-3; the match to TRBD1 covers 12 bases. The TCR comes from a man aged 45 to 65 in good health. The sequencing input was naive T cells sorted from blood. The CDR3 is CASSTGQGARTDTQYF. The CDR3 DNA reads as TGTGCCAGCAGTACGGGACAGGGGGCGCGCACAGATACGCAGTATTTT.